These 19 T cell receptor beta chains came from one sample sequenced in a study of response to subunit inactivated influenza vaccine. TCRdb processed the RT-PCR reads anew with MiXCR; each CDR3 protein has one entry. The data show fewer than 400,000 distinct CDR3 sequences, with around a fifth seen just once and roughly 10% held by the top ten. Source: PBMCs from blood, taken less than 22 months after vaccination. The receptors here all came from a man in his fifties or sixties who received an inactivated influenza vaccine.

This clonotype was counted a few times. This chain connects TRBV6-1 to TRBJ1-5; D not certain. There are 17 residues in the CDR3. Germline lookup yields CDR1 MNHNS and CDR2 SASEGT. V was pared by 5 bases and J by 6 bases, with 23 bases between. The CDR3 sequence: CASSRVTKSKGGQPQHF. The CDR3 region has the DNA TGTGCCAGCAGTAGAGTAACAAAAAGCAAAGGCGGTCAGCCCCAGCATTTT.

The chain carries TRBV28 and TRBJ2-1, with TRBD2 identical over 7 bases. Germline CDR1 and CDR2: MDHEN and SYDVKM. Losses at the gene ends were 5 bases for V and 8 bases for J; bases not matched to a gene: 15. The CDR3 extends over 16 amino acids. The DNA of the CDR3 is TGTGCCAGCAGTCCTCCCGGACTAGGGCAATGGGATGAGCAGTTCTTC. This gives the protein CASSPPGLGQWDEQFF.

V usage is TRBV4-3 and J usage is TRBJ2-2; no definite D call. The CDR3 length is 14 residues. V lost 0 bases to trimming and J lost 0 bases, with 2 bases between them. Germline V gene data show CDR1 as LGHNA and CDR2 as YSLEER. CDR3 sequence: CASSQEPNTGELFF. The DNA of the CDR3 is TGCGCCAGCAGCCAAGAACCGAACACCGGGGAGCTGTTTTTT.

The sample holds a few counts of this clonotype. This sequence joins TRBV12-3 or TRBV12-4 and TRBJ2-3, with 14 bases lining up with TRBD2. V gave up 0 bases and J gave up 9 bases; unmatched junction bases: 2. The CDR3 spans 15 residues. CDR3 sequence reads: CASSLAGLAGGTQYF. CDR3 sequence (DNA): TGTGCCAGCAGTTTAGCTGGACTAGCGGGAGGAACGCAGTATTTT.

The chain uses TRBV13 and TRBJ2-7; D could derive from TRBD1 or TRBD2 (5 bases each). Germline loops: CDR1 PRHDT, CDR2 FYEKMQ (reference sequence). The CDR3 sequence is 17 residues long. V dropped 3 bases and J dropped 0 bases, with 18 bases sitting between them. CDR3 coding DNA: TGTGCCAGCAGCTTCCATGGGGGACCAAGGAGCTCCTACGAGCAGTACTTC. Protein sequence: CASSFHGGPRSSYEQYF.

In this sample, this clonotype turned up a few times. CDR3 sequence: CASSLGSGREKLFF. The CDR3, as DNA: TGTGCCAGCAGTTTGGGGTCGGGTCGTGAAAAACTGTTTTTT. The genes are TRBV12-3 or TRBV12-4 and TRBJ1-4; D is unclear. V gave up 3 bases and J gave up 7 bases, with 12 bases separating them. CDR3 length: 14 amino acids.

J is TRBJ1-5 and V is TRBV19; the match to TRBD1 covers 8 bases. The CDR3 covers 17 residues. Losses at the gene ends were 6 bases for V and 6 bases for J; bases not matched to a gene: 16. Germline V gene lookup returns CDR1 LNHDA and CDR2 SQIVND (reference sequence). CDR3 residues: CASSETGGVKISQPQHF. CDR3 coding DNA: TGTGCCAGTAGCGAAACAGGGGGGGTGAAGATTAGTCAGCCCCAGCATTTT.

The V gene is TRBV4-1, the J gene TRBJ1-2; D is unresolved. This CDR3 spans 12 amino acids. CDR1 and CDR2 from the germline V gene are MGHRA and YSYEKL. V was cut by 4 bases and J by 5 bases, with 8 bases left in between. CDR3 residues: CASSLGEYGYTF. The CDR3, as DNA: TGCGCCAGCAGCCTCGGGGAGTATGGCTACACCTTC.

The rearrangement uses TRBV5-5 and TRBJ1-4; no reliable D call. The V and J ends lost 2 bases and 10 bases respectively, with 18 bases between them. Germline CDR1 and CDR2: SGHKS and YYEKEE (reference sequence). This CDR3 spans 15 amino acids. CDR3 protein: CASSFDPSSLGKLFF. The CDR3 coding sequence is TGTGCCAGCAGCTTCGACCCATCATCATTGGGAAAACTGTTTTTT.

This sequence joins TRBV18 and TRBJ1-1; 8 bases fit TRBD1. The length of the CDR3 is 15 residues. V trimming: 5 bases; J trimming: 1 base; junction bases outside the gene matches: 6. Germline-derived CDR1 and CDR2 are KGHSH and LQKENI. The CDR3 reads CASSSQGAKNTEAFF. The CDR3, as DNA: TGTGCCAGCTCATCGCAGGGGGCCAAGAACACTGAAGCTTTCTTT.

This clonotype was seen at least ten times. The CDR3 DNA reads TGTGCCAGCAGTGGGGGACGAGACTTTGGCAATCAGCCCCAGCATTTT. This translates into CASSGGRDFGNQPQHF. The chain combines TRBV28 with TRBJ1-5; possibly TRBD1 for D (5 bases). Trimming cost V 5 bases and J 2 bases, with 16 bases left between them. Germline CDR1 and CDR2: MDHEN and SYDVKM. The CDR3 consists of 16 residues.

This chain connects TRBV10-3 to TRBJ1-5; unclear D gene. Germline V gene data show CDR1 as ENHRY and CDR2 as SYGVKD. The V and J ends lost 2 bases and 4 bases respectively, with 3 bases between them. The CDR3 sequence is 12 residues long. CDR3 protein: CAISEPNQPQHF. DNA of the CDR3: TGTGCCATCAGTGAGCCAAATCAGCCCCAGCATTTT.

The V call is TRBV14, the J call TRBJ1-1; D remains unclear. CDR1 and CDR2 from the germline V gene are SGHDN and FVKESK. V shed 3 bases and J shed 0 bases, with 8 bases lying between them. The CDR3 has 14 amino acids. CDR3: CASSHRLMNTEAFF. DNA of the CDR3: TGTGCCAGCAGCCATCGGCTGATGAACACTGAAGCTTTCTTT.

The chain uses TRBV10-3 and TRBJ2-7; TRBD2 matches 12 bases. Germline V gene lookup returns CDR1 ENHRY and CDR2 SYGVKD. Trimming cost V 5 bases and J 10 bases; bases outside gene matches: 9. This CDR3 spans 14 amino acids. The CDR3 nucleotides read TGTGCCATCAGTTACCAGGGACTAGCGGGCCGACAGTACTTC. Its protein product is CAISYQGLAGRQYF.

Here the CDR3 DNA reads TGTGCCATGCGAGCAGCGGGAGGGCCCAACGAGCAGTACTTC. It yields the protein CAMRAAGGPNEQYF. The chain carries TRBV10-3 and TRBJ2-7, with 10 bases that match TRBD2. V was clipped by 9 bases and J by 5 bases; unmatched bases: 10. Germline CDR1 and CDR2: ENHRY and SYGVKD. This CDR3 comprises 14 residues.

V gene TRBV5-1 combines with J gene TRBJ2-5; 7 positions agree with TRBD1. The CDR3 contains 15 residues. Germline V CDR1 and CDR2: SGHRS, YFSETQ. Trimming took 4 bases from V and 2 from J; bases not matched to a gene: 8. The CDR3 protein is CASSRVGTAQETQYF. The CDR3 DNA reads as TGCGCCAGCAGCCGAGTAGGGACAGCACAAGAGACCCAGTACTTC.

The rearrangement joins TRBV20-1 to TRBJ2-7; 7 bases map to TRBD1. CDR1 is DFQATT and CDR2 is SNEGSKA in the germline V gene (reference sequence). CDR3 length: 12 amino acids. V lost 6 bases, J lost 2 bases, and 4 bases stayed unmatched. The CDR3 sequence: CSAHRGPYEQYF. The CDR3 DNA reads TGCAGTGCACACAGGGGACCCTACGAGCAGTACTTC.

This chain links TRBV5-1 with TRBJ2-5, with D possibly TRBD1 on 5 matching bases. CDR3 size: 14 residues. The ends were cut back, 1 base at V and 1 base at J, with 8 bases in the middle. From germline, CDR1 is SGHRS and CDR2 YFSETQ. Here the CDR3 DNA reads TGCGCCAGCAGCTTGAAGGGGTTCCAAGAGACCCAGTACTTC. Protein product: CASSLKGFQETQYF.

The chain employs TRBV5-1 and TRBJ2-3; TRBD1 agrees at 7 bases. The germline CDR1 and CDR2 sequences are SGHRS and YFSETQ. The ends lost 3 bases at V and 4 bases at J; junction bases unmatched: 5. The CDR3 is made up of 14 amino acids. Written as DNA, the CDR3 is TGCGCCAGCAGCTGGACAGGTGGGGCAGATACGCAGTATTTT. Protein sequence: CASSWTGGADTQYF.